Below, one T cell receptor beta chain is given with its context. Its antigen is currently unknown. Clones were read by immunoSEQ multiplex PCR, and TCRdb kept only the in-frame ones, dropping some. Of 50,000 or so clones listed, about 94% are singletons. The entry originates in a study of cytomegalovirus exposure and HLA in healthy donors. Findings and caveats of the study: Associated with cytomegalovirus, according to the listing, were 170 or so TCR beta chains. Rarity held for most TCR sequences, but there were some public TCRs that occurred in many donors. Subsequent analysis found a tendency for first-cohort TCR clusters to co-occur within the 95 to 150 validation repertoires.

V was clipped by 2 bases and J by 3 bases, with 8 bases between them. CDR1 is SGHAT and CDR2 is FQNNGV in the germline V gene. The CDR3 extends over 13 amino acids. The chain recombines TRBV11-2 with TRBJ2-7, with D uncertain. This clonotype originated in a woman aged 18 to 35 in good health and CMV-seropositive. Sequencing was carried out using PBMCs. The CDR3 loop is CASSLILDYEQYF. The CDR3 DNA follows: TGTGCCAGCAGCTTAATATTAGACTACGAGCAGTACTTC.